This note documents a single T cell receptor (beta chain) sequence. The sample is drawn from a study of blood T cell repertoires in COVID-19. Study-wide background: Whether acute or convalescent, the COVID-19 samples came from the United States, Italy and Spain.

This CDR3 spans 14 amino acids. Deletions cut 6 bases from V and 5 bases from J, with 13 bases between. CDR1 and CDR2 (germline): SNHLY, FYNNEI. The study recruited people aged about 18 to 95 years across about 25 US areas. All exposed participants met a person with COVID-19 within 2 weeks before entering the study. Original analysis: Amplifying reference gene primers gave estimates of nucleated cell counts. Sequencing used immunoSEQ multiplex PCR; TCRdb keeps in-frame clones, though not all of them. V, J and clone size reflect that table, while D and trimming were determined from the DNA. The sample yields around 220,000 clones, around 91% seen once.

This receptor was obtained from a man aged 25 to 45 who had been exposed to COVID-19. This sequence joins TRBV2 and TRBJ1-4, with D tentatively TRBD1 (6 bases). Sequences were obtained from PBMCs or T cells enriched from blood (not recorded which). DNA for the CDR3: TGTGCCAGCAGCTTAGGACAGACCAATGAAAAACTGTTTTTT. This codes for CASSLGQTNEKLFF.